The 19 T cell receptor beta chains given below trace back to one sample, sequenced in a study of Ad26.COV2.S vaccination and SARS-CoV-2 variants. Measured with immunoSEQ multiplex PCR; TCRdb has only the in-frame clones, and not every one. The table shows roughly 380,000 clones, with over 75% occurring only once. Specified treatment: roughly 19 received Ad26.COV2.S at low or high dose, single or two shots; roughly five received placebo; per-sample allocation not given. Sampling was done on day 63 after the first vaccine or placebo injection. Sequenced material: peripheral blood, taken in a trial of Ad26.COV2.S vaccine versus placebo. These receptors originate from a person between 18 and 59 years old who received the Ad26.COV2.S COVID-19 vaccine or a placebo.

This clone was seen only once. The rearrangement joins TRBV3-1 (or the pseudogene TRBV3-2) to TRBJ2-1; unclear D gene. Trimming stripped 2 bases from V and 9 bases from J, with 5 bases between. CDR3 length: 11 amino acids. CDR1 is LGHDT, CDR2 YNNKEL, per germline (reference sequence). CDR3 in amino acids: CASSQSAEQFF. As DNA, the CDR3 is TGTGCCAGCAGCCAAAGCGCTGAGCAGTTCTTC.

This clone was seen repeatedly, ten times or more. The genes are TRBV18 and TRBJ1-1; 8 bases align to TRBD1. CDR1 is KGHSH and CDR2 is LQKENI in the germline V gene. V trimming: 3 bases; J trimming: 8 bases; junction bases outside the gene matches: 5. This CDR3 has 13 residues. The DNA for the CDR3 is TGTGCCAGCTCACCGGGACAGGACATAGAAGCTTTCTTT. Protein sequence: CASSPGQDIEAFF. The variable domain in full, completed from reference TRBV18 and TRBJ1-1, reads NAGVMQNPRHLVRRRGQEARLRCSPMKGHSHVYWYRQLPEEGLKFMVYLQKENIIDESGMPKERFSAEFPKEGPSILRIQQVVRGDSAAYFCASSPGQDIEAFFGQGTRLTVV.

The chain has TRBV24-1 and TRBJ2-1, with TRBD2 matching 15 bases. J gave up 8 bases and V 4 bases, and 5 bases lay outside the gene matches. The CDR3 has 16 residues. Per the germline V gene, CDR1 is KGHDR and CDR2 is SFDVKD. Written as DNA, the CDR3 is TGTGCCACCAGTGACCCAGGACTAGCGGGGGGGGATGAGCAGTTCTTC. Translating it yields CATSDPGLAGGDEQFF.

The chain carries TRBV4-3 and TRBJ2-1; the D is unclear. Germline-derived CDR1 and CDR2 are LGHNA and YSLEER. Trimming cost V 1 base and J 2 bases, with 9 bases left between them. The CDR3 has 15 amino acids. This CDR3 reads CASSQGAPTYNEQFF. The CDR3 bases are TGCGCCAGCAGCCAAGGGGCACCAACCTACAATGAGCAGTTCTTC.

The V gene is TRBV18, the J gene TRBJ1-1, with 8 bases lining up with TRBD1. Germline V gives CDR1 KGHSH, CDR2 LQKENI. V dropped 6 bases and J dropped 0; count of bases not matched to a gene: 12. CDR3 length: 17 amino acids. CDR3 bases: TGTGCCAGCTCCCCAGTCATGACAGGGGAGATGAACACTGAAGCTTTCTTT. Amino acids: CASSPVMTGEMNTEAFF. Variable domain in full (rest from reference TRBV18 and TRBJ1-1): NAGVMQNPRHLVRRRGQEARLRCSPMKGHSHVYWYRQLPEEGLKFMVYLQKENIIDESGMPKERFSAEFPKEGPSILRIQQVVRGDSAAYFCASSPVMTGEMNTEAFFGQGTRLTVV.

This chain links TRBV5-4 with TRBJ2-1, with D perhaps being TRBD1 or TRBD2 (6 bases each). The CDR3 loop spans 16 amino acids. CDR1 is SGHNT, CDR2 YYREEE, per germline (reference sequence). Trimming took off 3 bases at V and 0 bases at J, with 13 bases between the two ends. CDR3 in amino acids: CASSWGARGSYNEQFF. The CDR3 DNA reads as TGTGCCAGCAGCTGGGGGGCCCGGGGCTCCTACAATGAGCAGTTCTTC.

The genes are TRBV9 and TRBJ2-3; 10 bases align to TRBD2. The CDR3 is 15 residues long. Trimming at V came to 4 bases and at J to 5 bases, leaving 7 bases not matched to a gene. Germline V CDR1 and CDR2: SGDLS, YYNGEE. The CDR3 DNA follows: TGTGCCAGCAGCTTCATAGCGGGGGGTGAAGATACGCAGTATTTT. It specifies CASSFIAGGEDTQYF.

This clone showed up just a few times. The genes are TRBV7-2 and TRBJ1-5; 7 bases are shared with TRBD1. This CDR3 is built from 14 residues. The ends lost 2 bases at V and 2 bases at J; junction bases unmatched: 0. Germline CDR1 is SGHTA and CDR2 is FQGNSA. The CDR3 loop reads CASSLTGGNQPQHF. The CDR3 nucleotides read TGTGCCAGCAGCTTAACAGGGGGCAATCAGCCCCAGCATTTT.

This CDR3 is CASRPGTVNNSPLHF. The CDR3 region has the DNA TGTGCCAGCAGACCCGGGACAGTCAATAATTCACCCCTCCACTTT. V and J are TRBV27 and TRBJ1-6, with TRBD1 matching 7 bases. Germline V CDR1 and CDR2: MNHEY, SMNVEV (reference sequence). CDR3 size: 15 residues. V was clipped by 6 bases and J by 5 bases; unmatched bases: 7.

J is TRBJ2-7 and V is TRBV19; 9 nucleotides line up with TRBD1. With 4 bases clipped from V and 4 bases from J, the junction kept 5 bases outside the gene matches. Germline V gene data show CDR1 as LNHDA and CDR2 as SQIVND (reference sequence). The CDR3 sequence is 14 residues long. The CDR3 is CASSKGTGMYEQYF. In nucleotides, the CDR3 is TGTGCCAGTAGTAAGGGGACAGGGATGTACGAGCAGTACTTC.

This chain connects TRBV7-3 to TRBJ1-2; TRBD1 matches at 7 bases. The CDR3 length is 14 residues. The V gene's germline CDR1 is SGHTA and CDR2 FQGTGA. J lost 12 bases, V lost 0 bases, and 10 bases had no gene match. The CDR3 spells CASSLTPGGGGNTF. CDR3 bases: TGTGCCAGCAGCTTAACGCCGGGAGGGGGCGGGAACACCTTC.

DNA of the CDR3: TGCGCCAGCAGCTTGGGGCCGGGATTCTCCGGGGAGCTGTTTTTT. Residues: CASSLGPGFSGELFF. The chain uses TRBV5-1 and TRBJ2-2, with D maybe TRBD2 (5 bases). Per the germline V gene, CDR1 is SGHRS and CDR2 is YFSETQ. Trimming cost V 0 bases and J 6 bases, with 12 bases left between them. This CDR3 contains 15 residues.

The chain joins TRBV7-6 to TRBJ1-4; D is unclear. This CDR3 region has 14 residues. Germline V gene sequence: CDR1 SGHVS, CDR2 FNYEAQ. The germline V and J ends were trimmed by 5 bases and 8 bases, with 15 bases remaining between them. This CDR3 reads CASSLTRVKEKLFF. The CDR3 nucleotides read TGTGCCAGCAGCCTGACACGGGTGAAAGAAAAACTGTTTTTT. Together with reference TRBV7-6 and TRBJ1-4, the CDR3 gives the full variable domain: GAGVSQSPRYKVTKRGQDVALRCDPISGHVSLYWYRQALGQGPEFLTYFNYEAQQDKSGLPNDRFSAERPEGSISTLTIQRTEQRDSAMYRCASSLTRVKEKLFFGSGTQLSVL.

The CDR3 loop reads CASSLEGARYEQYF. The CDR3 DNA reads TGCGCCAGCAGCTTGGAGGGGGCGAGATACGAGCAGTACTTC. The rearrangement links TRBV5-1 to TRBJ2-7; TRBD1 matches 7 bases. This CDR3 contains 14 residues. From germline, CDR1 is SGHRS and CDR2 YFSETQ. V shed 0 bases and J 4 bases; nucleotides not matched to a gene: 4.

The chain has TRBV5-4 and TRBJ2-1; possibly TRBD2 for D (6 bases). The germline V gene encodes CDR1 SGHNT and CDR2 YYREEE (reference sequence). This CDR3 has 13 amino acids. V lost 2 bases and J 6 bases, leaving 9 bases between the germline ends. The CDR3 region is CASSLVGGNEQFF. CDR3 bases: TGTGCCAGCAGCTTAGTCGGGGGCAATGAGCAGTTCTTC.

The J gene is TRBJ1-2, the V gene TRBV30; the D is unclear. Trimming left V 0 bases short and J 7 bases short, with 15 bases between. This CDR3 is 14 amino acids long. Germline lookup yields CDR1 GTSNPN and CDR2 SVGIG (reference sequence). CDR3 DNA: TGTGCCTGGAGTGTTAACACCCCTGTGGGTGGCTACACCTTC. Translated, it gives CAWSVNTPVGGYTF.

The count of this clone is one. V and J are TRBV6-5 and TRBJ2-2; a weak D match, TRBD1 (5 bases). There are 13 residues in the CDR3. Trimming removed 7 bases at V and 7 bases at J, with 13 bases between. Germline V gene lookup returns CDR1 MNHEY and CDR2 SVGAGI. The CDR3 spells CASIPQGGGELFF. The DNA for the CDR3 is TGTGCCAGCATCCCCCAGGGTGGCGGGGAGCTGTTTTTT.

CDR3 sequence: CSVDETGGNEQFF. Written as DNA, the CDR3 is TGCAGCGTTGACGAGACAGGGGGCAATGAGCAGTTCTTC. The J gene is TRBJ2-1, the V gene TRBV29-1, with TRBD1 matching over 9 bases. The CDR3 extends over 13 amino acids. CDR1 and CDR2 (germline): SQVTM, ANQGSEA. V shed 3 bases, J shed 6 bases, and the junction held 3 bases outside the gene matches.

The genes are TRBV11-1 and TRBJ2-5; D gene uncertain. Trimming took 5 bases from V and 3 from J, leaving 10 bases between them. The germline gives CDR1 SGHAT, CDR2 FQDESV (reference sequence). CDR3 size: 13 residues. CDR3 amino acids: CASSPTAEETQYF. The CDR3 bases are TGTGCCAGCAGCCCGACTGCTGAAGAGACCCAGTACTTC.